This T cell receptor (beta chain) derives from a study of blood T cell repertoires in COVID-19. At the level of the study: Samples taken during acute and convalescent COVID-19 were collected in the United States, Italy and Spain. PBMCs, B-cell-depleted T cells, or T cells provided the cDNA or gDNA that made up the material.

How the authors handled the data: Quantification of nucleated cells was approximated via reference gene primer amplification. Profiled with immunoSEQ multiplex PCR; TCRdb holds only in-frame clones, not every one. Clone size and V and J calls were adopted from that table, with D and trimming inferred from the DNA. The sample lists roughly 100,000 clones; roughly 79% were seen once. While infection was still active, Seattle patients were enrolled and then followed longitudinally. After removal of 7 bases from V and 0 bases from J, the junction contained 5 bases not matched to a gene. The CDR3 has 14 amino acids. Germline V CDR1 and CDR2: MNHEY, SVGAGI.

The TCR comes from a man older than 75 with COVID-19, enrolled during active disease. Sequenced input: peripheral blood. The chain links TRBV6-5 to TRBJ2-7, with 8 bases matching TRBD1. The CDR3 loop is CASTEQGDSYEQYF. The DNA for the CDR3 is TGTGCCAGCACCGAACAGGGGGACTCCTACGAGCAGTACTTC.